This T cell receptor beta chain was obtained from a study of T cell changes during pregnancy in multiple sclerosis. Trimming shortened V by 10 bases and J by 0 bases, and 19 bases separated the two germline ends. This CDR3 has 15 amino acids. The germline CDR1 and CDR2 sequences are MDHEN and SYDVKM. This table comes from immunoSEQ multiplex PCR, and its TCRdb copy is limited to in-frame clones, with some not included. The sample shows about 89,000 clones, approximately 94% of them seen only once. This receptor was obtained from a female donor with multiple sclerosis, enrolled in a pregnancy study. The specimen comprised peripheral blood, sampled in the third trimester of pregnancy. V usage is TRBV28 and J usage is TRBJ2-7, with D possibly matching TRBD2 (6 bases). CDR3 nucleotide sequence: TGTGCCACCAGACGACGGGACTCTAGCTCCTACGAGCAGTACTTC. This sequence encodes CATRRRDSSSYEQYF.